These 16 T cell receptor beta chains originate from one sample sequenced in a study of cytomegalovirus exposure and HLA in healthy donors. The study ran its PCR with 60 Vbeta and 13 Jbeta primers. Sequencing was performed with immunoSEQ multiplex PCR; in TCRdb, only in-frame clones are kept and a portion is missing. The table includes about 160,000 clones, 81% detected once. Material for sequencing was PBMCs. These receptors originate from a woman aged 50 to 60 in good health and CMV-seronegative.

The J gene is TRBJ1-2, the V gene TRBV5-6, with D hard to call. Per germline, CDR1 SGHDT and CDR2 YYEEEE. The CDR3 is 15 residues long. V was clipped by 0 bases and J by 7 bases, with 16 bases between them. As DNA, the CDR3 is TGTGCCAGCAGCTTGGAAGCCCATTTATTGAGTGGCTACACCTTC. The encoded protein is CASSLEAHLLSGYTF.

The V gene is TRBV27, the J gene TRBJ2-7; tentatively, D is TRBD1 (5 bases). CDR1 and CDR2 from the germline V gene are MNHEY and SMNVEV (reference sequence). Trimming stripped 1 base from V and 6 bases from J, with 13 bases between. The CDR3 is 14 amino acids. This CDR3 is CASSLFPGSGEQYF. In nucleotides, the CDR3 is TGTGCCAGCAGTTTATTTCCAGGGTCTGGCGAGCAGTACTTC.

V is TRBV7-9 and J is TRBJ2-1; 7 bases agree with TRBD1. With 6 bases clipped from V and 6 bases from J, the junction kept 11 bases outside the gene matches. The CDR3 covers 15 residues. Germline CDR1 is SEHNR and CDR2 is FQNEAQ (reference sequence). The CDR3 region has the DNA TGTGCCAGCAGGATTCGAGGGGGCAGGGGCAATGAGCAGTTCTTC. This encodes CASRIRGGRGNEQFF.

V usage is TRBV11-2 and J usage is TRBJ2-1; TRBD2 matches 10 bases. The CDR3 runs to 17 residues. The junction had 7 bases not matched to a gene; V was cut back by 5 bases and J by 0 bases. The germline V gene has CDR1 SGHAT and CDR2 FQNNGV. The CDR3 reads CASSPRTSGPSYNEQFF. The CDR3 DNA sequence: TGTGCCAGCAGCCCAAGGACTAGCGGCCCCTCCTACAATGAGCAGTTCTTC. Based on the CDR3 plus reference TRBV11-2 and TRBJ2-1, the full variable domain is EAGVAQSPRYKIIEKRQSVAFWCNPISGHATLYWYQQILGQGPKLLIQFQNNGVVDDSQLPKDRFSAERLKGVDSTLKIQPAKLEDSAVYLCASSPRTSGPSYNEQFFGPGTRLTVL.

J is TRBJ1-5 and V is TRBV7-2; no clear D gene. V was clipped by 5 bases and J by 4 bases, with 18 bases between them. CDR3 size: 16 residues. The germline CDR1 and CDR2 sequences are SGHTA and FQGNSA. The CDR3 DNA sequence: TGTGCCAGCAGCCTACAGACGGGAGAGATAAATCAGCCCCAGCATTTT. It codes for CASSLQTGEINQPQHF.

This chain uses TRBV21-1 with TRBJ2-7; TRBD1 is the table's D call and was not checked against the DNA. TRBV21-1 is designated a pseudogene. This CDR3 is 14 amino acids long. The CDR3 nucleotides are TGTGCCCAGCGGTTGCGGACAGTATCCTACGAGCAGTACTTC. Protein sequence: CAQRLRTVSYEQYF.

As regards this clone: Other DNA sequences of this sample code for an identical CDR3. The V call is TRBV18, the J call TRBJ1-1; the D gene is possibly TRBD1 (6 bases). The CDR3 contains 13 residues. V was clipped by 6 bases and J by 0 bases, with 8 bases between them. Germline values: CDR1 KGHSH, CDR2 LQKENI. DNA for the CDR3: TGTGCCAGCTCGGGACAATTGAACACTGAAGCTTTCTTT. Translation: CASSGQLNTEAFF.

CDR3 DNA sequence: TGTGCCAGCAGTGAAAACCCCCTCGGGGCCAAAAACATTCAGTACTTC. Amino acid sequence: CASSENPLGAKNIQYF. The chain carries TRBV28 and TRBJ2-4; no clear D. Trimming left V 5 bases short and J 1 base short, with 15 bases between. Germline CDR1 is MDHEN and CDR2 is SYDVKM. The CDR3 is made up of 16 amino acids.

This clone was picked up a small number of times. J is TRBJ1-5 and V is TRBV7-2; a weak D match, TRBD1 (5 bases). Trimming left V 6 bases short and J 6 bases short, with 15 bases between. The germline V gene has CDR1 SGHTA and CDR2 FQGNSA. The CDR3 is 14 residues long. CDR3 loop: CASSSGGFSQPQHF. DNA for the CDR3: TGTGCCAGCAGTTCGGGGGGGTTCAGTCAGCCCCAGCATTTT.

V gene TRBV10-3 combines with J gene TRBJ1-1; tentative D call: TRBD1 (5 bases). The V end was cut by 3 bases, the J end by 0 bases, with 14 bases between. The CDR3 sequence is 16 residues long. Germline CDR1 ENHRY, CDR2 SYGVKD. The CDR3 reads CAISELGQRLNTEAFF. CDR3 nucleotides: TGTGCCATCAGTGAATTGGGGCAGCGCTTGAACACTGAAGCTTTCTTT.

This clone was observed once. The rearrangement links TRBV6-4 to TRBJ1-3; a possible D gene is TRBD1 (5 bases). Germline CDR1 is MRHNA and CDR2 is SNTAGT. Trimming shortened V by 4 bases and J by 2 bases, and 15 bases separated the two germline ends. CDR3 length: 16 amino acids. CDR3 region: CASSGPEGIAGNTIYF. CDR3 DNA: TGTGCCAGCAGTGGCCCGGAGGGGATTGCTGGAAACACCATATATTTT.

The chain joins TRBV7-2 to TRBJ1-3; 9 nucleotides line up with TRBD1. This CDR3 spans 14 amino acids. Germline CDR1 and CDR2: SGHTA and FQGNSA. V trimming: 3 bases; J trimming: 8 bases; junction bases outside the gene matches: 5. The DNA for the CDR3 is TGTGCCAGCAGCTTGGGGGACAGGGCACACACCATATATTTT. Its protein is CASSLGDRAHTIYF.

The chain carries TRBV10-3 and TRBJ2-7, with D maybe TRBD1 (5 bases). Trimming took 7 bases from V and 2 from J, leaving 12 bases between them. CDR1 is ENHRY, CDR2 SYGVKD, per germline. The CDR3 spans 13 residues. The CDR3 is CAITTDPTYEQYF. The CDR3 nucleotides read TGTGCCATCACGACAGATCCCACCTACGAGCAGTACTTC.

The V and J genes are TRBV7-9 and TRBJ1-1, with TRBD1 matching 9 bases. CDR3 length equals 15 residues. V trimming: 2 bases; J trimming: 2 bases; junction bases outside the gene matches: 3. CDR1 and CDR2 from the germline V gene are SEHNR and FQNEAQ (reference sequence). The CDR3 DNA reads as TGTGCCAGCAGCTTATGGGGACAGGGAAACACTGAAGCTTTCTTT. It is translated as CASSLWGQGNTEAFF.

The CDR3 reads CALAGTGFVNEQFF. The CDR3 region has the DNA TGTGCCCTTGCCGGGACAGGGTTTGTCAATGAGCAGTTCTTC. The chain has TRBV28 and TRBJ2-1, with 9 positions matching TRBD1. Per germline, CDR1 MDHEN and CDR2 SYDVKM. There are 14 residues in the CDR3. The junction had 11 bases not matched to a gene; V was cut back by 11 bases and J by 6 bases. Full variable domain (missing parts from reference TRBV28 and TRBJ2-1): DVKVTQSSRYLVKRTGEKVFLECVQDMDHENMFWYRQDPGLGLRLIYFSYDVKMKEKGDIPEGYSVSREKKERFSLILESASTNQTSMYLCALAGTGFVNEQFFGPGTRLTVL.

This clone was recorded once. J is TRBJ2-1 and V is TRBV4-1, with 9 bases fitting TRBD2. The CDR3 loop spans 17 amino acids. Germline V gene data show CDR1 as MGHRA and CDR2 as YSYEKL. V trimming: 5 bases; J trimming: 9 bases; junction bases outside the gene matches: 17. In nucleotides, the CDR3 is TGCGCCAGCAGCAAAAGCCACCTAGCGGGAAAAATGGGTGAGCAGTTCTTC. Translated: CASSKSHLAGKMGEQFF.